Described below is a single TCR beta chain sequence and its context. Its antigen is unknown. One base away there is no much larger clone; base qualities are not given. The data originate from a study of blood T cell repertoires in COVID-19 (dated by TCRdb to between 2020 and 2021). Describing the broader study: Samples from collaborators originated in the United States, Italy and Spain and spanned both the acute and convalescent phases of COVID-19. The prospective study material was composed of cDNA or gDNA derived from T cells, B-cell-depleted T cells, or PBMCs. The dataset comprised deeply sampled blood TCRbeta repertoires from subjects exposed to, actively infected with, or recovered from COVID-19. A freely available public database, intended as a resource for researchers studying the immune response to SARS-CoV-2, is where the repertoires were released. The samples were drawn from two sources: the first 160 participants of the ongoing ImmuneRACE study, and approximately 1,300 subjects contributed by 6 global collaborators. Sample metadata almost always included a de-identified subject ID, COVID-19 status, age in years and sex. Where available, HLA class I and class II types were taken from metadata supplied by the sample provider and were not determined by assay-based typing. On the study overall, not on this receptor specifically: Clinical and demographic metadata were provided uncurated, with the amount varying by source and participant.

Reading the germline V gene (reference sequence) gives CDR1 LNHNV and CDR2 YYDKDF. The CDR3 starts with the cysteine, ends with the phenylalanine, and has 16 residues. Just the 48-base CDR3 DNA is kept, in frame starting at base 1. V is clipped by 5 bases and J by 4 bases, and the sequence between their germline boundaries is 20 bases long. The collaborating institutions used their own protocols to collect whole blood in K2EDTA tubes. For TCRbeta analysis, collaborator samples were shipped as frozen whole blood, as isolated PBMCs, or as DNA extracted from either sample type. TCRbeta CDR3 regions were amplified from genomic DNA using the immunoSEQ Assay, a bias-controlled multiplex PCR. The original methods were these. Nucleated cell counts per sample were estimated from amplification of reference gene primers within the assay. To quantify the absolute abundance of each unique TCRbeta CDR3 rearrangement, sequence reads were collapsed and filtered. For each sample, productive Simpson clonality was calculated as the square root of Simpson's diversity index over productive rearrangements. The clones in this table, taken by TCRdb from immuneACCESS, are in-frame only. Not every clone is retained; where verified, under half of the shortfall comes from an unresolved V gene, and the cause of the rest is unknown. The DNA gave D and trimming, while V, J and clone size come from that table. The sample data list about 68,000 clones, and roughly three quarters of these were observed just once. About 6% of the sample comes from the top ten.

The sequence links TRBV15 to TRBJ2-5, with a weak D call of TRBD2 (5 bases match). The source material was peripheral blood. This clonotype was obtained from a woman aged 55-75 years with acute or convalescent COVID-19. The nucleotide sequence reads TGTGCCACCAGCTCTCCGAGAACGGGATCAAGAGAGACCCAGTACTTC. The translation is CATSSPRTGSRETQYF.